These T cell receptor beta chains were read from a single sample in a study of blood T cell repertoires in COVID-19. TCRdb's copy holds only in-frame clones and misses some; the assay was immunoSEQ multiplex PCR. The table shows 350,000 or so clones, with 88% occurring only once. Input material: peripheral blood. These receptor sequences come from a woman younger than 45 with COVID-19, enrolled during active disease. The CDR3 runs from the conserved cysteine through the conserved F or W. The D gene is left open where the match is weak. Part of the rows lack a size; the others show once, few, many or a class for expanded clones.

>17|NA|TRBV5-6|TRBD1|TRBJ2-4
TGTGCCAGCAGCTTGGAATTGGGACAGGGGGCCAAAAACATTCAGTACTTC
CASSLELGQGAKNIQYF
>11|NA|TRBV12-3/TRBV12-4|NA|TRBJ1-2
TGTGCCAGCAGCCAGTTTGGTGGCTACACCTTC
CASSQFGGYTF
>15|NA|TRBV11-3|TRBD1|TRBJ2-1
TGTGCCAGCGTAAATGGACAGGAAGGTTTGAATGAGCAGTTCTTC
CASVNGQEGLNEQFF
>13|NA|TRBV18|NA|TRBJ1-2
TGTGCCAGCTCACCAACAGATAACTATGGCTACACCTTC
CASSPTDNYGYTF
>15|NA|TRBV5-1|NA|TRBJ2-3
TGCGCCAGCACGCCGGGGAACCCAAACACAGATACGCAGTATTTT
CASTPGNPNTDTQYF
>13|NA|TRBV10-2|NA|TRBJ2-3
TGCGCCAGCAGTGACGACGTGGAGGATACGCAGTATTTT
CASSDDVEDTQYF
>16|few|TRBV5-1|TRBD1|TRBJ2-3
TGCGCCAGCAGCCGGACAGGTACTTCTAGCACAGATACGCAGTATTTT
CASSRTGTSSTDTQYF
>13|NA|TRBV7-2|NA|TRBJ1-6
TGTGCCAGCAGCCGTCGTATTGATTCACCCCTCCACTTT
CASSRRIDSPLHF
>11|NA|TRBV20-1|NA|TRBJ1-2
TGCAGTGCTAGCTCCGGGAGGGGCTACACCTTC
CSASSGRGYTF
>16|NA|TRBV4-1|TRBD2|TRBJ2-1
TGCGCCAGCAGCCAAGTACTAGCGGGGGATCAAAATGAGCAGTTCTTC
CASSQVLAGDQNEQFF
>15|NA|TRBV3-1/TRBV3-2|TRBD1|TRBJ1-2
TGTGCCAGCAGCCAGGCTACAACAGGGGGCTATGGCTACACCTTC
CASSQATTGGYGYTF
>13|NA|TRBV5-1|NA|TRBJ1-2
TGCGCCAGCAGCGAACAGGGTGGCTATGGCTACACCTTC
CASSEQGGYGYTF
>14|NA|TRBV10-2|NA|TRBJ2-3
TGCGCCAGCCTAAGGGGGGGGAGCACAGATACGCAGTATTTT
CASLRGGSTDTQYF
>12|NA|TRBV2|TRBD1|TRBJ1-2
TGTGCCAGCACCGAGACAGGGGTTGGCTACACCTTC
CASTETGVGYTF
>14|NA|TRBV5-6|NA|TRBJ1-6
TGTGCCAGCAGCTTGTTACGGGGGTATTCACCCCTCCACTTT
CASSLLRGYSPLHF
>14|NA|TRBV6-5|TRBD1|TRBJ1-5
TGTGCCAGCAGTTACGACAGGGGAGGTCAGCCCCAGCATTTT
CASSYDRGGQPQHF
>15|NA|TRBV15|TRBD1|TRBJ1-2
TGTGCCACCAGCAGATCCGGGACAGCCAACTATGGCTACACCTTC
CATSRSGTANYGYTF
>17|NA|TRBV3-1/TRBV3-2|NA|TRBJ1-5
TGTGCCAGCAGCCAATACCCGACACCCCCTAGCAATCAGCCCCAGCATTTT
CASSQYPTPPSNQPQHF
>16|NA|TRBV6-5|NA|TRBJ1-5
TGTGCCAGCAGTTATCGAGCGGAGAATAGCAATCAGCCCCAGCATTTT
CASSYRAENSNQPQHF
>15|once|TRBV7-9|NA|TRBJ2-2
TGTGCCAGCAGCTCCTACGCCCGATTCACCGGGGAGCTGTTTTTT
CASSSYARFTGELFF
>13|NA|TRBV28|NA|TRBJ1-2
TGTGCCAGCAGTTTTTTGTCTACTCATGGCTACACCTTC
CASSFLSTHGYTF
>15|NA|TRBV11-2|NA|TRBJ1-4
TGTGCCAGCAGCTTAGGGGGGGCAACTAATGAAAAACTGTTTTTT
CASSLGGATNEKLFF
>12|NA|TRBV27|NA|TRBJ1-4
TGTGCCAGCGGAAACAGGGATGAAAAACTGTTTTTT
CASGNRDEKLFF
>16|once|TRBV4-1|NA|TRBJ2-1
TGCGCCAGCAGCCCTCTCAGTGGGAGGTCCTACAATGAGCAGTTCTTC
CASSPLSGRSYNEQFF
>15|NA|TRBV7-2|NA|TRBJ1-4
TGTGCCAGCAGCGCTCGCAGGGCAACTAATGAAAAACTGTTTTTT
CASSARRATNEKLFF
>16|NA|TRBV7-6|TRBD1|TRBJ2-2
TGTGCCAGCAGCTTGCCCGGCACAGGGGAAACCGGGGAGCTGTTTTTT
CASSLPGTGETGELFF
>16|NA|TRBV4-1|NA|TRBJ1-4
TGCGCCAGCAGCCAAGAGCACGGGATAAAGAGTGAAAAACTGTTTTTT
CASSQEHGIKSEKLFF
>12|NA|TRBV25-1|NA|TRBJ1-2
TGTGCCAGCAGGGAAGGAGGGTATGGCTACACCTTC
CASREGGYGYTF